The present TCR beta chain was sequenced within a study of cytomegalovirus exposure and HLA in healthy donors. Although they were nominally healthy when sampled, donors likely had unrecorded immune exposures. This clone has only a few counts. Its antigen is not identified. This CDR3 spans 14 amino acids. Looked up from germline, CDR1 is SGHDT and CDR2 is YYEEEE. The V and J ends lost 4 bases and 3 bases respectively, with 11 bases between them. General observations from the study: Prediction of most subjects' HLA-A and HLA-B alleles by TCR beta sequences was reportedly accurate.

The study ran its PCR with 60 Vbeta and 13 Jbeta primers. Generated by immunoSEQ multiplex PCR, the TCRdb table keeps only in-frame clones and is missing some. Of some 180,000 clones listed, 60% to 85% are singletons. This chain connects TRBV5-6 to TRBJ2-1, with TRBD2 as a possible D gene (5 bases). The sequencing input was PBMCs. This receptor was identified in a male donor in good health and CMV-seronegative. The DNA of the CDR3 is TGTGCCAGCAGCCCCAGCGGCTTCTACAATGAGCAGTTCTTC. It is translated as CASSPSGFYNEQFF.